These 26 T cell receptor beta chains originate from one sample sequenced in a study of lymphopenia after photon versus proton radiotherapy (dated 2019 in TCRdb). Library creation used the immunoSEQ multiplex PCR assay. TCRdb provides this immuneACCESS table in a form limited to in-frame rearrangements. Some clones are lacking; in checked studies, under half of them reflect an unresolved V gene, and why the rest are absent is not known. The table for this sample lists tens of thousands of clones; roughly nine tenths of them were counted only once. Around 6.7% of the sample lies in the top ten. The sequenced sample was peripheral blood, obtained from a patient treated with proton-based radiotherapy. The origin of the receptors is a woman aged 70 to 79 with pancreatic cancer. Some clones in this sample may be carry-over from other donors' samples.

The J gene is TRBJ2-4, the V gene TRBV5-1; the match to TRBD1 covers 8 bases. The CDR3 runs 16 residues. The germline V gene has CDR1 SGHRS and CDR2 YFSETQ. V lost 4 bases to trimming and J lost 9 bases; unmatched junction nucleotides: 15. CDR3 sequence reads: CASSPGTGPQGTIQYF. The CDR3 DNA is TGCGCCAGCAGCCCGGGGACAGGACCTCAAGGGACCATTCAGTACTTC. The full variable domain, its missing parts supplied by reference TRBV5-1 and TRBJ2-4, is KAGVTQTPRYLIKTRGQQVTLSCSPISGHRSVSWYQQTPGQGLQFLFEYFSETQRNKGNFPGRFSGRQFSNSRSEMNVSTLELGDSALYLCASSPGTGPQGTIQYFGAGTRLSVL.

This clone was recorded only once. The DNA of the CDR3 is TGTGCCAGCAGTTCCCTTGGGGACACCGGTTATCAAAAACTGTTTTTT. As protein: CASSSLGDTGYQKLFF. The genes are TRBV28 and TRBJ1-4; D perhaps matches TRBD1 (6 bases). The V gene lost 4 bases and the J gene lost 9 bases, with 21 bases spanning the gap. The CDR3 is 16 residues long. Germline V CDR1 and CDR2: MDHEN, SYDVKM.

This sequence joins TRBV5-1 and TRBJ2-5; TRBD2 matches at 9 bases. Germline-derived CDR1 and CDR2 are SGHRS and YFSETQ. After removal of 3 bases from V and 5 bases from J, the junction contained 11 bases not matched to a gene. CDR3 length: 16 amino acids. The chain's CDR3 is CASSSTVAGAKETQYF. In DNA, the CDR3 is TGCGCCAGCAGCTCCACCGTAGCGGGAGCCAAGGAGACCCAGTACTTC.

The chain combines TRBV30 with TRBJ2-1; 10 bases fit TRBD2. The germline V gene encodes CDR1 GTSNPN and CDR2 SVGIG (reference sequence). J lost 5 bases, V lost 1 base, and 11 bases had no gene match. The CDR3 has 17 residues. The CDR3 here is CAWSAPPLAGVHNEQFF. CDR3 bases: TGTGCCTGGAGTGCCCCCCCGCTAGCGGGAGTTCACAATGAGCAGTTCTTC.

The chain employs TRBV14 and TRBJ1-5, with TRBD1 as a possible D gene (5 bases). The germline V gene has CDR1 SGHDN and CDR2 FVKESK. This CDR3 region has 17 residues. V was shortened by 0 bases and J by 2 bases, with 14 bases between the two germline ends. This CDR3 reads CASSQEMRGAGNQPQHF. CDR3 nucleotide sequence: TGTGCCAGCAGCCAAGAGATGAGGGGAGCAGGCAATCAGCCCCAGCATTTT.

Of note for this clone: An end of the junction differs from the germline gene, which may be a read error. The rearrangement uses TRBV7-7 and TRBJ2-5; D remains ambiguous. Per germline, CDR1 SSHAT and CDR2 FNYEAQ (reference sequence). The CDR3 totals 13 residues. CDR3 amino acids: CASSFRVQETQYF. The CDR3 DNA follows: TGTGCTAGCAGCTTTCGGGTTCAGGAGACCCAGTACTTC.

V is TRBV29-1 and J is TRBJ2-3, with D perhaps TRBD1 or TRBD2 (6 bases each). The V end lost 1 base, the J end lost 3 bases, and 8 bases lay between the germline ends. The CDR3 has 13 residues. From germline, CDR1 is SQVTM and CDR2 ANQGSEA. The chain's CDR3 is CSVEGGATDTQYF. The CDR3 DNA reads as TGCAGCGTTGAAGGGGGGGCAACAGATACGCAGTATTTT.

Here the CDR3 reads CASNYQGMFYGYTF. The CDR3 DNA is TGTGCCAGCAACTACCAGGGAATGTTTTATGGCTACACCTTC. The chain couples TRBV7-2 to TRBJ1-2; D is possibly TRBD1 (5 bases). The CDR3 is made up of 14 amino acids. V dropped 7 bases and J dropped 5 bases, with 17 bases sitting between them. From germline, CDR1 is SGHTA and CDR2 FQGNSA.

The chain couples TRBV4-2 to TRBJ2-6; TRBD1 might be the D (5 bases). The V gene's germline CDR1 is LGHNA and CDR2 YNFKEQ. The CDR3 contains 18 residues. V lost 1 base to trimming and J lost 0 bases, with 13 bases between them. CDR3 sequence reads: CASSQAALQVSGANVLTF. CDR3 bases: TGTGCCAGCAGCCAAGCTGCCCTACAGGTCTCTGGGGCCAACGTCCTGACTTTC.

V gene TRBV28 combines with J gene TRBJ2-4, with TRBD2 matching 12 bases. Germline CDR1 is MDHEN and CDR2 is SYDVKM. The CDR3 is 18 residues long. The ends lost 2 bases at V and 2 bases at J; junction bases unmatched: 7. The CDR3: CASSLVLAGGDPKNIQYF. Here the CDR3 DNA reads TGTGCCAGCAGTTTAGTACTAGCGGGAGGTGATCCCAAAAACATTCAGTACTTC.

The rearrangement uses TRBV9 and TRBJ2-4, with 7 positions matching TRBD2. CDR3 length equals 14 residues. V trimming: 4 bases; J trimming: 5 bases; junction bases outside the gene matches: 6. Germline assignment: CDR1 SGDLS and CDR2 YYNGEE. As DNA, the CDR3 is TGTGCCAGCAGCCCGAGCGGGACCCAAAACATTCAGTACTTC. This gives the protein CASSPSGTQNIQYF. The whole variable domain, remainder taken from reference TRBV9 and TRBJ2-4, is DSGVTQTPKHLITATGQRVTLRCSPRSGDLSVYWYQQSLDQGLQFLIQYYNGEERAKGNILERFSAQQFPDLHSELNLSSLELGDSALYFCASSPSGTQNIQYFGAGTRLSVL.

The rearrangement uses TRBV20-1 and TRBJ2-3, with unresolved D. The CDR3 extends over 11 amino acids. V was shortened by 5 bases and J by 4 bases, with 7 bases between the two germline ends. Germline V gives CDR1 DFQATT, CDR2 SNEGSKA (reference sequence). The DNA of the CDR3 is TGCAGTGCTGGGATCCCAGATACGCAGTATTTT. Residues: CSAGIPDTQYF.

The chain carries TRBV2 and TRBJ1-5; 9 nucleotides match TRBD1. Looked up from germline, CDR1 is SNHLY and CDR2 is FYNNEI. CDR3 length equals 15 residues. V trimming: 7 bases; J trimming: 4 bases; junction bases outside the gene matches: 8. The CDR3 is CASNRGTGQNQPQHF. Written as DNA, the CDR3 is TGTGCCAGCAACCGCGGGACAGGGCAGAATCAGCCCCAGCATTTT.

The chain combines TRBV2 with TRBJ2-5, with 12 bases aligning to TRBD2. Germline V gives CDR1 SNHLY, CDR2 FYNNEI. With V trimmed by 4 bases and J by 3 bases, 0 bases remained unmatched. The length of the CDR3 is 14 residues. The CDR3 loop reads CASSGTSGKETQYF. The CDR3 DNA is TGTGCCAGCAGTGGGACTAGCGGGAAAGAGACCCAGTACTTC.

The chain couples TRBV29-1 to TRBJ1-2; D may be TRBD1 (5 bases). Germline CDR1 and CDR2: SQVTM and ANQGSEA. This CDR3 has 13 residues. Trimming removed 6 bases from V and 3 bases from J, with 14 bases in between. CDR3 bases: TGCAGCGTCCTTCTCAGGGAGCACTATGGCTACACCTTC. It encodes CSVLLREHYGYTF.

There are a few counts of this clone. This sequence joins TRBV19 and TRBJ1-5, with TRBD1 matching over 7 bases. The trim removed 3 bases at V and 5 bases at J, leaving 7 bases unmatched. This CDR3 spans 15 amino acids. Germline CDR1 and CDR2: LNHDA and SQIVND (reference sequence). CDR3 region: CASSMTGNGDQPQHF. The CDR3 region has the DNA TGTGCCAGTAGTATGACAGGGAATGGGGATCAGCCCCAGCATTTT. The full variable domain, with the rest looked up from reference TRBV19 and TRBJ1-5, is DGGITQSPKYLFRKEGQNVTLSCEQNLNHDAMYWYRQDPGQGLRLIYYSQIVNDFQKGDIAEGYSVSREKKESFPLTVTSAQKNPTAFYLCASSMTGNGDQPQHFGDGTRLSIL.

The J gene is TRBJ2-3, the V gene TRBV4-3; 8 nucleotides align to TRBD1. The CDR3 length is 15 residues. Germline trimming cut 1 base from V and 1 base from J; bases unmatched to any gene: 1. Germline V CDR1 and CDR2: LGHNA, YSLEER. This CDR3 is CASSQGGQGTDTQYF. CDR3 bases: TGCGCCAGCAGCCAAGGGGGACAGGGCACAGATACGCAGTATTTT.

CDR3 DNA sequence: TGCGCCAGCAGCGCGGGACAGGGGGCGCGAGATGGCTACACCTTC. As protein: CASSAGQGARDGYTF. The chain couples TRBV5-1 to TRBJ1-2, with 12 positions matching TRBD1. Trimming removed 4 bases from V and 6 bases from J; junction bases left unmatched: 7. Germline CDR1 is SGHRS and CDR2 is YFSETQ. This CDR3 region has 15 residues. The full variable domain, its missing parts supplied by reference TRBV5-1 and TRBJ1-2, is KAGVTQTPRYLIKTRGQQVTLSCSPISGHRSVSWYQQTPGQGLQFLFEYFSETQRNKGNFPGRFSGRQFSNSRSEMNVSTLELGDSALYLCASSAGQGARDGYTFGSGTRLTVV.

For this clone: Relative to the germline gene, one junction end is altered; a read error may explain this. The rearrangement uses TRBV15 and TRBJ2-7; 8 bases fit TRBD1. The germline V gene has CDR1 LNHNV and CDR2 YYDKDF (reference sequence). The CDR3 length is 17 residues. Written as DNA, the CDR3 is TGTGCCACCAGTAGAGATACCCAGGGGGCGAACTCCTACGAGCAGTACTTC. This gives the protein CATSRDTQGANSYEQYF.

The CDR3 nucleotides read TGTGCCAGCAGTGTTCAGGGGGCCTCTGGGGCCAACGTCCTGACTTTC. This encodes CASSVQGASGANVLTF. The chain uses TRBV2 and TRBJ2-6; 8 positions match TRBD1. Trimming at V came to 4 bases and at J to 0 bases, leaving 2 bases not matched to a gene. Germline V CDR1 and CDR2: SNHLY, FYNNEI. The CDR3 consists of 16 residues.

V gene TRBV10-3 combines with J gene TRBJ2-7; 11 nucleotides line up with TRBD2. The CDR3 has 16 amino acids. The junction had 6 bases not matched to a gene; V was cut back by 1 base and J by 4 bases. CDR1 and CDR2 from the germline V gene are ENHRY and SYGVKD. CDR3 residues: CAISELAGGPGYEQYF. The CDR3 DNA sequence: TGTGCCATCAGTGAGTTAGCGGGAGGGCCGGGATACGAGCAGTACTTC.

The CDR3 DNA reads as TGTGCCAGCAGCGCGAACAGCCAAAATCAGCCCCAGCATTTT. Protein sequence: CASSANSQNQPQHF. The gene calls are TRBV9 and TRBJ1-5, with unresolved D. This CDR3 region has 14 residues. Trimming stripped 3 bases from V and 4 bases from J, with 11 bases between. CDR1 is SGDLS, CDR2 YYNGEE, per germline.

V usage is TRBV6-1 and J usage is TRBJ1-6; D is possibly TRBD1 (5 bases). The V gene lost 1 base and the J gene lost 10 bases, with 14 bases spanning the gap. Germline values: CDR1 MNHNS, CDR2 SASEGT. The CDR3 runs 15 residues. CDR3 sequence reads: CASSEGWGVDSPLHF. The CDR3 DNA reads as TGTGCCAGCAGTGAAGGATGGGGGGTGGACTCACCCCTCCACTTT.

This sequence joins TRBV11-3 and TRBJ1-1; D gene uncertain. This CDR3 contains 14 residues. Deletions cut 0 bases from V and 1 base from J, with 6 bases between. Germline values: CDR1 SGHNT, CDR2 YENEEA. CDR3 in amino acids: CASSLDRKNTEAFF. CDR3 coding DNA: TGTGCCAGCAGCTTAGACAGAAAGAACACTGAAGCTTTCTTT.

The table lists this clone with a few counts. This chain connects TRBV19 to TRBJ2-5, with 7 bases matching TRBD1. Trimming removed 5 bases from V and 4 bases from J; junction bases left unmatched: 10. Germline CDR1 LNHDA, CDR2 SQIVND (reference sequence). The CDR3 has 15 amino acids. This CDR3 reads CASSFRDSGGETQYF. CDR3 coding DNA: TGTGCCAGTAGTTTCAGGGACAGTGGAGGAGAGACCCAGTACTTC.

The V and J genes are TRBV27 and TRBJ2-3; 7 bases are shared with TRBD1. J lost 0 bases, V lost 8 bases, and 8 bases had no gene match. Germline CDR1 and CDR2: MNHEY and SMNVEV (reference sequence). This CDR3 has 15 residues. The CDR3 here is CASSNRGRSTDTQYF. In nucleotides, the CDR3 is TGTGCCAGCTCTAACAGGGGAAGGAGCACAGATACGCAGTATTTT.